This T cell receptor beta chain was observed in a study of cytomegalovirus exposure and HLA in healthy donors. For the study at large: A subsequent analysis reported that the 100 to 150 validation repertoires were produced on the same platform that had also been used for the roughly 670 first-cohort repertoires.

General study results and limits: Within the 120 or so validation repertoires, first-cohort TCR clusters tended to co-occur, according to a later analysis.

Measured with immunoSEQ multiplex PCR; TCRdb has only the in-frame clones, and not every one. The sample has tens of thousands of clones, 95% to 97% seen once. Worth noting for this clone: The target antigen is unknown.

The CDR3 sequence is 15 residues long. From germline, CDR1 is LNHDA and CDR2 SQIVND (reference sequence). The junction had 9 bases not matched to a gene; V was cut back by 6 bases and J by 8 bases. The chain links TRBV19 to TRBJ2-1; TRBD1 agrees at 11 bases. The source of this sequence is a young man in good health and CMV-seropositive. Material for sequencing was PBMCs. CDR3 sequence (DNA): TGTGCCAGTAGCCACCCCGGGACAGGGGGATATGAGCAGTTCTTC. Translating gives CASSHPGTGGYEQFF.